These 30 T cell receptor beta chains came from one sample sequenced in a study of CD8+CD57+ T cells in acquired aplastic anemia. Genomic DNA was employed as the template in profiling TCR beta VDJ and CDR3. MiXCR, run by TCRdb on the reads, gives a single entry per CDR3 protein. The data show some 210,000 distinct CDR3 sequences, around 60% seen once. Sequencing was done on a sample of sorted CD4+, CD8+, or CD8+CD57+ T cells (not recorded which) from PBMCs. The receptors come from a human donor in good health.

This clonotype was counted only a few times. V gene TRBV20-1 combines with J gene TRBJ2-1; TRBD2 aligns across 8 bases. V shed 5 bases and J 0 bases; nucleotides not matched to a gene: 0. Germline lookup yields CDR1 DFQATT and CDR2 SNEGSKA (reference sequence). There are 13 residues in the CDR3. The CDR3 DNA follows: TGCAGTGCTCGGGGGGGCTCCTACAATGAGCAGTTCTTC. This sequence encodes CSARGGSYNEQFF.

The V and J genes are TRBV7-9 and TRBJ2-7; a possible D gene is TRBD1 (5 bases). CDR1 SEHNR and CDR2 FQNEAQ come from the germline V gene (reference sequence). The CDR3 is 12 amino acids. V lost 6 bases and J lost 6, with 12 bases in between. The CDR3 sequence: CASSQGPGEQYF. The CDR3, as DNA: TGTGCCAGCAGTCAGGGCCCAGGCGAGCAGTACTTC.

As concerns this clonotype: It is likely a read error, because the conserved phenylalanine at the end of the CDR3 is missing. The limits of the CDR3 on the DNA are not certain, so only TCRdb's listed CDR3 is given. CDR3 loop: CASSLFAS. The chain is built from TRBV5-1 and TRBJ2-7; the tabulated D call, TRBD2, remains unverified against the DNA. The CDR3 contains 8 residues when both ends are counted. From germline, CDR1 is SGHRS and CDR2 YFSETQ.

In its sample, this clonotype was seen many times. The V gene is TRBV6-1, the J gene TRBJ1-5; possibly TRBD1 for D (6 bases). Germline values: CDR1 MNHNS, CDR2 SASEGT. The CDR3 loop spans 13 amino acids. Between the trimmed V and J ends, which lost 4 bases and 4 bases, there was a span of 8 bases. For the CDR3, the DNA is TGTGCCAGCAGTGGGACAGAAAATCAGCCCCAGCATTTT. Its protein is CASSGTENQPQHF.

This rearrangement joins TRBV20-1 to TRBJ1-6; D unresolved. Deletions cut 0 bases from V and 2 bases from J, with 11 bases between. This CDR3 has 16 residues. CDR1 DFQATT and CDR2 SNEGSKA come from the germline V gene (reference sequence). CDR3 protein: CSARDLAGTYNSPLHF. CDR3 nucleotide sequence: TGCAGTGCTAGAGATTTGGCGGGAACCTATAATTCACCCCTCCACTTT.

The CDR3 DNA sequence: TGTGCCAGTAGTATTGACCAGGCCGGGTACGAGCAGTACTTC. Its protein is CASSIDQAGYEQYF. The gene calls are TRBV19 and TRBJ2-7; D remains unclear. This CDR3 is built from 14 residues. Germline CDR1 is LNHDA and CDR2 is SQIVND (reference sequence). Trimming stripped 3 bases from V and 4 bases from J, with 13 bases between.

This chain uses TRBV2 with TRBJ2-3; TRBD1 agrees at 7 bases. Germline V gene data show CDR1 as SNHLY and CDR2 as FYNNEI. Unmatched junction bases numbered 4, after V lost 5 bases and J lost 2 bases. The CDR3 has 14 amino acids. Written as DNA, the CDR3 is TGTGCCAGCAGTCAGGGGGAAAACACAGATACGCAGTATTTT. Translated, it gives CASSQGENTDTQYF.

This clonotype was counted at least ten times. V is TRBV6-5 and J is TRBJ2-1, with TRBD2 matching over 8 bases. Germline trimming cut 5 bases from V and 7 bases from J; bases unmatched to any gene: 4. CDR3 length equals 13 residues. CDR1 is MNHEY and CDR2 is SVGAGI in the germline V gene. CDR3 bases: TGTGCCAGCAGTGCCTCGGGGGGGAATGAGCAGTTCTTC. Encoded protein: CASSASGGNEQFF.

CDR3 sequence: CASRLSDRRRTGELFF. The CDR3 DNA reads as TGTGCCAGCAGACTCTCGGACAGGCGAAGGACCGGGGAGCTGTTTTTT. The V gene is TRBV6-6, the J gene TRBJ2-2, with 7 bases matching TRBD1. Trimming took 6 bases from V and 5 from J; bases not matched to a gene: 12. Germline CDR1 reads MNHNY; CDR2 reads SVGAGI (reference sequence). CDR3 length: 16 residues.

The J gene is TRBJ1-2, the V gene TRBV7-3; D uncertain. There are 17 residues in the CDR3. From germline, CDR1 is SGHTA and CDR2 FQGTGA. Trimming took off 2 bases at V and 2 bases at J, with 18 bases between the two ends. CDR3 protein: CASSLVTPTPFNYGYTF. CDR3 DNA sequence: TGTGCCAGCAGCTTAGTCACACCCACGCCCTTCAACTATGGCTACACCTTC.

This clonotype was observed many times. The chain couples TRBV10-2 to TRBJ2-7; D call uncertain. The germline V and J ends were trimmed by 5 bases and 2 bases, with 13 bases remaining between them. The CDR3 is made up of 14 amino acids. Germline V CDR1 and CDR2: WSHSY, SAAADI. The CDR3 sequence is CASSPLTYTYEQYF. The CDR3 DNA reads TGCGCCAGCAGTCCCCTGACCTACACCTACGAGCAGTACTTC.

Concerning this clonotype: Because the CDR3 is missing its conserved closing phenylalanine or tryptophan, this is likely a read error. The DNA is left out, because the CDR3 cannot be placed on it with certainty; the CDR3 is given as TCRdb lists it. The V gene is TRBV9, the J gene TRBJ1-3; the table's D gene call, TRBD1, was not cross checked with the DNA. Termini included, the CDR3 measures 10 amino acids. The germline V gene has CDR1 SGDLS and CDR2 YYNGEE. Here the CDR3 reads CASSVTGANT.

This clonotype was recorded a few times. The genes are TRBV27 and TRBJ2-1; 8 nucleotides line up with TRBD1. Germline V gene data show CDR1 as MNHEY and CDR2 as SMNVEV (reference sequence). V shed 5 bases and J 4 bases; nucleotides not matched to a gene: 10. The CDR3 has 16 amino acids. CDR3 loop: CASSLTPGQAYNEQFF. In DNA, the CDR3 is TGTGCCAGCAGTCTCACCCCGGGACAGGCGTACAATGAGCAGTTCTTC.

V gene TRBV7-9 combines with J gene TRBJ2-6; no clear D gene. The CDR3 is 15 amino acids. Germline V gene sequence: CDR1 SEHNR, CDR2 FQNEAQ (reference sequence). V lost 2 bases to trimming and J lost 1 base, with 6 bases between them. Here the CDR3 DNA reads TGTGCCAGCAGCTTAACTGTTTCTGGGGCCAACGTCCTGACTTTC. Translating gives CASSLTVSGANVLTF. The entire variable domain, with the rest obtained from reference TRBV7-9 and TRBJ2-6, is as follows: DTGVSQNPRHKITKRGQNVTFRCDPISEHNRLYWYRQTLGQGPEFLTYFQNEAQLEKSRLLSDRFSAERPKGSFSTLEIQRTEQGDSAMYLCASSLTVSGANVLTFGAGSRLTVL.

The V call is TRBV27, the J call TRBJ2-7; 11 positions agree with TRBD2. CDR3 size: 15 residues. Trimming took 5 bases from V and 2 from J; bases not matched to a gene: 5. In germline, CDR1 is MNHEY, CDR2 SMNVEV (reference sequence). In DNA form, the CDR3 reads TGTGCCAGCAGTAATACTAGCGGGAGTCCCTACGAGCAGTACTTC. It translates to CASSNTSGSPYEQYF.

The CDR3 region has the DNA TGCGCCACCGCGCCCACTGGGGGATCCTACGAGCAGTACTTC. Amino acid sequence: CATAPTGGSYEQYF. The chain combines TRBV5-1 with TRBJ2-7; TRBD1 or TRBD2 may be the D gene (5 bases each). This CDR3 is 14 amino acids long. V was clipped by 9 bases and J by 1 base, with 17 bases between them. Germline V lookup: CDR1 SGHRS, CDR2 YFSETQ.

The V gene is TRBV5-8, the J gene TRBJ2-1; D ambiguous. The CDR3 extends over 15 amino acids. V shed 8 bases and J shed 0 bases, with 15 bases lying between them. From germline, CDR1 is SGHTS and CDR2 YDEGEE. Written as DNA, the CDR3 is TGTGCCAGTAGTATAATTTCTAGCTCCTACAATGAGCAGTTCTTC. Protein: CASSIISSSYNEQFF.

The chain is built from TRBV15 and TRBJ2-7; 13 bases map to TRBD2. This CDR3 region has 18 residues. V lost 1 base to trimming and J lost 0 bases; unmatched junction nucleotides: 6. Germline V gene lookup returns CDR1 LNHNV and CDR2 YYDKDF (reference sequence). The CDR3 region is CATSRAGLAGPSSYEQYF. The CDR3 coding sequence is TGTGCCACCAGCAGAGCGGGACTAGCGGGACCCAGCTCCTACGAGCAGTACTTC.

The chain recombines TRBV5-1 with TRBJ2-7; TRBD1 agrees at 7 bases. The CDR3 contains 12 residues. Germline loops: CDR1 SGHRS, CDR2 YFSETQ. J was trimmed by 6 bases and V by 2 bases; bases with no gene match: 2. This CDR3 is CASSFTGAEQYF. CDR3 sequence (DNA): TGCGCCAGCAGCTTCACAGGGGCCGAGCAGTACTTC.

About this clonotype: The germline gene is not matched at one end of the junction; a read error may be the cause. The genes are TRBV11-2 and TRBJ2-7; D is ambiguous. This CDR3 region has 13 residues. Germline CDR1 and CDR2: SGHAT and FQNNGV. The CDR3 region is CASSLAASYERYF. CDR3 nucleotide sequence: TGTGCCAGCAGCTTGGCGGCCTCCTACGAGCGGTACTTC.

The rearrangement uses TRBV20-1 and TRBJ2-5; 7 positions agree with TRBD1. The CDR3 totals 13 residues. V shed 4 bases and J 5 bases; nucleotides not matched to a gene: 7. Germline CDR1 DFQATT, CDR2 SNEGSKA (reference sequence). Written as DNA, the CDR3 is TGCAGTGCTACTGACAGGGTTGAGGAGACCCAGTACTTC. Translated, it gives CSATDRVEETQYF.

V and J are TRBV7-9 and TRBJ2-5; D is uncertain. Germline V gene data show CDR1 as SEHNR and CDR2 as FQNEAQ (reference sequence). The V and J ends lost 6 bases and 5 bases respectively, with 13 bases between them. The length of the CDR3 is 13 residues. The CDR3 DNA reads TGTGCCAGCAGTCGCCCTCTCGGTGAGACCCAGTACTTC. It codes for CASSRPLGETQYF. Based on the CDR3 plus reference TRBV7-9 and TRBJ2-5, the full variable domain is DTGVSQNPRHKITKRGQNVTFRCDPISEHNRLYWYRQTLGQGPEFLTYFQNEAQLEKSRLLSDRFSAERPKGSFSTLEIQRTEQGDSAMYLCASSRPLGETQYFGPGTRLLVL.

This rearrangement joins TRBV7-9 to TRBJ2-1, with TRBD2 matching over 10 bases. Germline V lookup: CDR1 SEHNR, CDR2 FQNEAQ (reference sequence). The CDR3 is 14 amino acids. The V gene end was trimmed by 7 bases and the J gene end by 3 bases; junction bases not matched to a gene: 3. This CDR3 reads CASILAGLYNEQFF. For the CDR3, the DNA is TGTGCCAGCATACTAGCGGGACTCTACAATGAGCAGTTCTTC.

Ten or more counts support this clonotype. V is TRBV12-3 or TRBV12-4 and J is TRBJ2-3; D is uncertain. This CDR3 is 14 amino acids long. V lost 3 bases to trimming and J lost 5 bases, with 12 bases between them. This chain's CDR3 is CASSFRAVGDTQYF. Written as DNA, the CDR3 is TGTGCCAGCAGTTTCCGGGCAGTGGGAGATACGCAGTATTTT.

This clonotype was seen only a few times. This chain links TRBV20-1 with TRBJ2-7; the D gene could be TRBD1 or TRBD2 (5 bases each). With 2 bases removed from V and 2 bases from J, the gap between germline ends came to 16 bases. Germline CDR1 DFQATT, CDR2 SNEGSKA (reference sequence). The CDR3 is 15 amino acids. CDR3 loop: CSARRPGTAPYEQYF. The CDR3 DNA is TGCAGTGCTAGACGACCCGGGACGGCTCCCTACGAGCAGTACTTC.

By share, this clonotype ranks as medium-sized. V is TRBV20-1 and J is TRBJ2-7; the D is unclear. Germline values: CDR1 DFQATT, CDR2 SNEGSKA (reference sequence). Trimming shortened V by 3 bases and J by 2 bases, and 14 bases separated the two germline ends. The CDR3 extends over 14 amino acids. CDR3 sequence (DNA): TGCAGTGCTAGGCTGGAAGGGTACACCTACGAGCAGTACTTC. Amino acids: CSARLEGYTYEQYF.

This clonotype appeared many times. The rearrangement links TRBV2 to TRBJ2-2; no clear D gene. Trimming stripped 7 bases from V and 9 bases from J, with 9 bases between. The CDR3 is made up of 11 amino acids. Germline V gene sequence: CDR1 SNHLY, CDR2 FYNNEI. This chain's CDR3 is CASIMSRELFF. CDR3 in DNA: TGTGCCAGCATTATGAGCCGGGAGCTGTTTTTT.

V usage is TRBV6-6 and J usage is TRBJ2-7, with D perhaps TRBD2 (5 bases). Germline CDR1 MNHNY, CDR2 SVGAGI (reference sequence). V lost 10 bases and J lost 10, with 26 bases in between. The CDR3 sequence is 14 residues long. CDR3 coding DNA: TGTGCCATAACTCAGGACTCCCAATCGATAAGTCAGTACTTC. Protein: CAITQDSQSISQYF.

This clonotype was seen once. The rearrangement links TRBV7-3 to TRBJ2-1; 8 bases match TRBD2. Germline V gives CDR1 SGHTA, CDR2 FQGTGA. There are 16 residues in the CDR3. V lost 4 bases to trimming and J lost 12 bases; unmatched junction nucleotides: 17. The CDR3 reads CASSSLHGGGTDTQFF. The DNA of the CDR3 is TGTGCCAGCAGCTCCCTCCACGGGGGGGGCACAGATACGCAGTTCTTC.

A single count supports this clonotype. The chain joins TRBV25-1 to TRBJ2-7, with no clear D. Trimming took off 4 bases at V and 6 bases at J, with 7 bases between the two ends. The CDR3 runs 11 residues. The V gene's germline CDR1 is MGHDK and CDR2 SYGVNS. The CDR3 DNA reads TGTGCCAGCAGTGCATACGGCGAGCAGTACTTC. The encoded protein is CASSAYGEQYF.